This passage covers 18 T cell receptor beta chains from one sample sequenced in a study of OX40 agonist ivuxolimab in advanced cancers. TCRdb's copy holds only in-frame clones and misses some; the assay was immunoSEQ multiplex PCR. This table holds some 75,000 clones, approximately 83% found once. The sample in question was CD4+ or CD8+ T cells sorted from blood, obtained in a trial of the OX40 agonist ivuxolimab. These receptors all come from an adult with an advanced solid tumor such as melanoma, head and neck, liver or kidney cancer.

The chain carries TRBV11-1 and TRBJ2-3; D is perhaps TRBD2 (6 bases). CDR3 size: 15 residues. Germline CDR1 and CDR2: SGHAT and FQDESV (reference sequence). Trimming shortened V by 6 bases and J by 0 bases, and 13 bases separated the two germline ends. For the CDR3, the DNA is TGTGCCAGCAGAAACACGGACTATAGCACAGATACGCAGTATTTT. Translated: CASRNTDYSTDTQYF.

The rearrangement links TRBV5-4 to TRBJ1-1, with D possibly TRBD1 on 5 matching bases. The CDR3 contains 13 residues. V was cut by 5 bases and J by 0 bases, with 8 bases left in between. Germline values: CDR1 SGHNT, CDR2 YYREEE (reference sequence). The CDR3, as DNA: TGTGCCAGCAGACCGGGGCTGAACACTGAAGCTTTCTTT. Translated, it gives CASRPGLNTEAFF.

This CDR3 reads CASSSTDRFAEAFF. CDR3 bases: TGTGCCAGCAGCTCGACGGACAGATTTGCTGAAGCTTTCTTT. V and J are TRBV7-6 and TRBJ1-1; TRBD1 might be the D (6 bases). This CDR3 has 14 amino acids. Germline CDR1 SGHVS, CDR2 FNYEAQ. V was clipped by 4 bases and J by 6 bases, with 15 bases between them.

The rearrangement uses TRBV7-3 and TRBJ2-1, with 9 positions matching TRBD2. The ends lost 4 bases at V and 0 bases at J; junction bases unmatched: 1. The CDR3 has 15 amino acids. Germline V lookup: CDR1 SGHTA, CDR2 FQGTGA. CDR3 sequence (DNA): TGTGCCAGCAGCTCTAGCGGGGTCTCCTACAATGAGCAGTTCTTC. Its translation is CASSSSGVSYNEQFF.

This clone was recorded once. This chain uses TRBV7-2 with TRBJ2-7; D is unclear. V lost 5 bases and J 6 bases, leaving 14 bases between the germline ends. The CDR3 is 13 residues long. Germline-derived CDR1 and CDR2 are SGHTA and FQGNSA. The CDR3 coding sequence is TGTGCCAGCAGCGTCACACGAAGAGGCGAGCAGTACTTC. Translated, it gives CASSVTRRGEQYF.

The chain couples TRBV9 to TRBJ2-5, with 14 bases matching TRBD2. Germline V gene sequence: CDR1 SGDLS, CDR2 YYNGEE. The trim removed 4 bases at V and 4 bases at J, leaving 9 bases unmatched. The CDR3 totals 17 residues. The CDR3, as DNA: TGTGCCAGCAGCCCGACTAGCGGGGGGGCCCGGGGAGAGACCCAGTACTTC. Its translation is CASSPTSGGARGETQYF.

The V gene is TRBV4-3, the J gene TRBJ1-2; 9 bases fit TRBD1. V lost 0 bases and J lost 8; bases outside the gene matches: 13. There are 17 residues in the CDR3. The germline CDR1 and CDR2 sequences are LGHNA and YSLEER. CDR3: CASSQDRTGGYPGGYTF. The CDR3 DNA is TGCGCCAGCAGCCAAGATAGAACAGGGGGCTACCCGGGGGGCTACACCTTC.

The CDR3 DNA follows: TGTGCCAGCATGAGGCAGGTTAGCAATCAGCCCCAGCATTTT. This encodes CASMRQVSNQPQHF. The chain couples TRBV6-5 to TRBJ1-5, with D hard to call. CDR3 length: 14 residues. V lost 7 bases, J lost 0 bases, and 10 bases lay in between. Germline V gene data show CDR1 as MNHEY and CDR2 as SVGAGI.

As DNA, the CDR3 is TGTGCCAGCAGTCCGGGGACAGGGGGCTGTTACGAGCAGTACTTC. It codes for CASSPGTGGCYEQYF. The chain has TRBV6-9 and TRBJ2-7; the match to TRBD1 covers 12 bases. The CDR3 sequence is 15 residues long. The trim removed 5 bases at V and 4 bases at J, leaving 6 bases unmatched. Germline-derived CDR1 and CDR2 are MNHGY and SVAAGI.

This clone was observed a single time. The chain employs TRBV6-5 and TRBJ1-2, with D possibly being TRBD1 (5 bases). The CDR3 has 12 residues. CDR1 and CDR2 (germline): MNHEY, SVGAGI. CDR3 residues: CAVGGIYPGYTF. The CDR3 coding sequence is TGTGCTGTGGGGGGAATATACCCAGGCTACACCTTC.

The rearrangement uses TRBV7-9 and TRBJ2-5; 7 nucleotides line up with TRBD1. The germline gives CDR1 SEHNR, CDR2 FQNEAQ (reference sequence). The CDR3 length is 15 residues. Trimming removed 6 bases from V and 6 bases from J; junction bases left unmatched: 13. CDR3 in DNA: TGTGCCAGCAGGACGGGCTCACAGGGGATACAGACCCAGTACTTC. This codes for CASRTGSQGIQTQYF.

The chain couples TRBV2 to TRBJ1-2, with 7 bases that match TRBD1. V was clipped by 2 bases and J by 5 bases; unmatched bases: 5. There are 14 residues in the CDR3. In germline, CDR1 is SNHLY, CDR2 FYNNEI. CDR3 bases: TGTGCCAGCAGTGAAAACAGGGGACCGTATGGCTACACCTTC. It is translated as CASSENRGPYGYTF. The variable domain in full, with the rest retrieved from reference TRBV2 and TRBJ1-2, is EPEVTQTPSHQVTQMGQEVILRCVPISNHLYFYWYRQILGQKVEFLVSFYNNEISEKSEIFDDQFSVERPDGSNFTLKIRSTKLEDSAMYFCASSENRGPYGYTFGSGTRLTVV.

The rearrangement links TRBV12-1 to TRBJ2-7; whether TRBD1, the table's D call, matches the DNA was not checked. TRBV12-1 is annotated as a pseudogene. The CDR3 loop spans 14 amino acids. The CDR3 region is CASSFGRDSYEQYF. For the CDR3, the DNA is TGTGCCAGCAGCTTTGGCAGGGATTCCTACGAGCAGTACTTC.

The rearrangement joins TRBV7-2 to TRBJ2-7; D may be TRBD1 (5 bases). The CDR3 spans 15 residues. CDR1 and CDR2 (germline): SGHTA, FQGNSA. Trimming stripped 6 bases from V and 4 bases from J, with 19 bases between. In DNA, the CDR3 is TGTGCCAGCAGTATAACGGTAGACAGAGAGTACGAGCAGTACTTC. It translates to CASSITVDREYEQYF.

The V and J genes are TRBV2 and TRBJ2-3, with D perhaps being TRBD1 or TRBD2 (6 bases each). The V end was cut by 0 bases, the J end by 11 bases, with 15 bases between. This CDR3 is built from 14 residues. Germline CDR1 and CDR2: SNHLY and FYNNEI. DNA for the CDR3: TGTGCCAGCAGTGAAGCGCTTCAGGAGGGGGGGCAGTATTTT. Translating gives CASSEALQEGGQYF.

The chain carries TRBV7-3 and TRBJ1-1; D is possibly TRBD1 (6 bases). V lost 5 bases, J lost 1 base, and 14 bases lay in between. The CDR3 totals 15 residues. Per germline, CDR1 SGHTA and CDR2 FQGTGA. The CDR3, as DNA: TGTGCCAGCAGCCCCGCGGGGGGGGCGAACACTGAAGCTTTCTTT. The encoded protein is CASSPAGGANTEAFF.

The chain uses TRBV27 and TRBJ2-7; maybe TRBD2 (6 bases). This CDR3 has 15 amino acids. V was clipped by 2 bases and J by 3 bases, with 14 bases between them. Germline-derived CDR1 and CDR2 are MNHEY and SMNVEV (reference sequence). The CDR3 DNA sequence: TGTGCCAGCAGTTTACGGGCGGGATCTGGCTACGAGCAGTACTTC. Encoded protein: CASSLRAGSGYEQYF.

This clone was detected only once. The CDR3 DNA follows: TGTGCCTGGAGTGTATTGGGCAGCCCTAATCAGCCCCAGCATTTT. It codes for CAWSVLGSPNQPQHF. This sequence joins TRBV30 and TRBJ1-5; D call uncertain. The CDR3 covers 15 residues. The germline V gene encodes CDR1 GTSNPN and CDR2 SVGIG (reference sequence). V was cut by 0 bases and J by 4 bases, with 13 bases left in between. Looking up the rest from reference TRBV30 and TRBJ1-5 gives the full variable domain: SQTIHQWPATLVQPVGSPLSLECTVEGTSNPNLYWYRQAAGRGLQLLFYSVGIGQISSEVPQNLSASRPQDRQFILSSKKLLLSDSGFYLCAWSVLGSPNQPQHFGDGTRLSIL.